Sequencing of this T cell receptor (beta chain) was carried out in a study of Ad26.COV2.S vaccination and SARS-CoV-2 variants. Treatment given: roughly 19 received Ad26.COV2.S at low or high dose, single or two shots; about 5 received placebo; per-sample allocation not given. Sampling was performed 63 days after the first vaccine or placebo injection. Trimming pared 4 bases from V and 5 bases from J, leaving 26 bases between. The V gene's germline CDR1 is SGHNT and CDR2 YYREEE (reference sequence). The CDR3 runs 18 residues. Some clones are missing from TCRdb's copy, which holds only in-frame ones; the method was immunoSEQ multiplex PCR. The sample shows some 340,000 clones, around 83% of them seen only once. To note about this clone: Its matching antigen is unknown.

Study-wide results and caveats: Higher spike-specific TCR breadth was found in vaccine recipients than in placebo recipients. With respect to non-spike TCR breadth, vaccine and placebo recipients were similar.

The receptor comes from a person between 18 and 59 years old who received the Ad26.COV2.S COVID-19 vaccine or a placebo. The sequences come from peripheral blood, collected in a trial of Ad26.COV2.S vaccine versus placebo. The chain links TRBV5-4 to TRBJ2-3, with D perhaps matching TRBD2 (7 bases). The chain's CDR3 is CASSPGPTTGGLGDTQYF. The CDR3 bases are TGTGCCAGCAGCCCGGGTCCGACTACGGGGGGCTTAGGAGATACGCAGTATTTT.